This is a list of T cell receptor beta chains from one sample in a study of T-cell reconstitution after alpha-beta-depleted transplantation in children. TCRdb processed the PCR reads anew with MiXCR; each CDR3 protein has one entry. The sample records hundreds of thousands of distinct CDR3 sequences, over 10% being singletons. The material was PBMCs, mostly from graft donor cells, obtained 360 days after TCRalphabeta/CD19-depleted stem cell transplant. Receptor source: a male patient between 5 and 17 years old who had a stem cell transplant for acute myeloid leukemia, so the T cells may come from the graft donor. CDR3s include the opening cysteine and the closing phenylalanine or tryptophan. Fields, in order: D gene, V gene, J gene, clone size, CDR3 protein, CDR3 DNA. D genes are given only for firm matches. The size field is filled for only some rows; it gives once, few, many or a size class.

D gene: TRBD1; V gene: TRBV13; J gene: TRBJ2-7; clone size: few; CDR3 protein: CASSSRGTGRYEQYF; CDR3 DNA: TGTGCCAGCAGCTCCCGTGGGACAGGCAGATACGAGCAGTACTTC
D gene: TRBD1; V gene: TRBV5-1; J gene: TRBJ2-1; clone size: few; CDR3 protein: CASSRTGGTYNEQFF; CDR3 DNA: TGCGCCAGCAGCCGGACAGGGGGCACCTACAATGAGCAGTTCTTC
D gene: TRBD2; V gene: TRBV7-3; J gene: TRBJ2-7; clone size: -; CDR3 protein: CASSLWVRGGRGVYEQYF; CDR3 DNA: TGTGCCAGCAGCTTATGGGTTCGCGGCGGGAGGGGAGTGTACGAGCAGTACTTC
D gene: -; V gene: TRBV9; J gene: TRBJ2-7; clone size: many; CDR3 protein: CASSVEGGSYEQYF; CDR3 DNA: TGTGCCAGCAGCGTAGAGGGGGGGTCCTACGAGCAGTACTTC
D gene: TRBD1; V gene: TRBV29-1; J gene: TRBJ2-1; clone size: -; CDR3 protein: CSVVPGTGSYNEQFF; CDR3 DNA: TGCAGCGTAGTGCCCGGGACAGGGTCATACAATGAGCAGTTCTTC
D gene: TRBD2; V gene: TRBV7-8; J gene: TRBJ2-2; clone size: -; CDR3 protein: CASRGIGSGSTGELFF; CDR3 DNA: TGTGCCAGCAGAGGGATTGGGAGCGGGAGCACCGGGGAGCTGTTTTTT
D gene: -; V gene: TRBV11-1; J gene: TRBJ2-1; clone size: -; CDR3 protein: CASSLFRGTRSASNEQFF; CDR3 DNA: TGTGCCAGCAGCTTATTTAGGGGAACTAGGTCGGCTAGTAATGAGCAGTTCTTC
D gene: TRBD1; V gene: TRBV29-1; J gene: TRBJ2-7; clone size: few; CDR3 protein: CSVAQGAVYEQYF; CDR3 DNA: TGCAGCGTAGCACAGGGGGCGGTCTACGAGCAGTACTTC
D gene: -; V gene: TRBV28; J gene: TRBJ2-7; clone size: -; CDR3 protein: CASSLSRQNKAYEQYF; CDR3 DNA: TGTGCCAGCAGTTTATCTAGACAGAACAAAGCCTACGAGCAGTACTTC
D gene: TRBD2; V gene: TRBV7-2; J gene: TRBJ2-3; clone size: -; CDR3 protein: CASSSRTLAGGPDNTDTQYF; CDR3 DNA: TGTGCCAGCAGCTCCCGGACTCTAGCGGGAGGGCCCGACAACACAGATACGCAGTATTTT
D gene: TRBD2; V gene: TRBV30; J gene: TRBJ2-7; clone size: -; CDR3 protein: CAWREAGSSYEQYF; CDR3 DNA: TGTGCCTGGAGGGAAGCGGGATCTTCCTACGAGCAGTACTTC
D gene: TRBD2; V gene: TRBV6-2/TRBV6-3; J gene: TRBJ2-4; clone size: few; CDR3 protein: CASSYIPGLAGGIAKNIQYF; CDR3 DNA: TGTGCCAGCAGTTACATCCCGGGACTAGCGGGTGGTATAGCCAAAAACATTCAGTACTTC
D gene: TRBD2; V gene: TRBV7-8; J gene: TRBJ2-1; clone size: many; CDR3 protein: CASSLGTSGSVPYNEQFF; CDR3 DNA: TGTGCCAGCAGCTTGGGGACTAGCGGGAGTGTTCCCTACAATGAGCAGTTCTTC
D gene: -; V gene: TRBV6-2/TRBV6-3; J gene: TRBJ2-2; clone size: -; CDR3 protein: CASSQSGYANTGELFF; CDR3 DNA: TGTGCCAGCAGTCAGAGCGGATACGCGAACACCGGGGAGCTGTTTTTT
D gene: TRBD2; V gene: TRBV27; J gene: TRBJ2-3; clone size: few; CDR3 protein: CASSLGLGWSTDTQYF; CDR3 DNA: TGTGCCAGCAGTCTGGGACTAGGATGGTCCACAGATACGCAGTATTTT
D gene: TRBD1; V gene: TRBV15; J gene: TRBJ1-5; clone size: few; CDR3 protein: CATSDSGGVLNQPQHF; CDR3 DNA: TGTGCCACCAGCGATTCAGGGGGAGTCCTAAATCAGCCCCAGCATTTT